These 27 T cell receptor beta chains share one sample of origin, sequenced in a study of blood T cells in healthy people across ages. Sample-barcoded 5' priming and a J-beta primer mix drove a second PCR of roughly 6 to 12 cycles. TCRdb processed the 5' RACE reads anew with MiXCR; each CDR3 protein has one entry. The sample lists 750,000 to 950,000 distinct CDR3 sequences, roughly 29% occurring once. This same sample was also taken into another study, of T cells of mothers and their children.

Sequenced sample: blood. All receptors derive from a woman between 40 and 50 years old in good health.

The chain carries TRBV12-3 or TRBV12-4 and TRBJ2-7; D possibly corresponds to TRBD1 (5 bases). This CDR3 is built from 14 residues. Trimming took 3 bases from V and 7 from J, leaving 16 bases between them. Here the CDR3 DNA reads TGTGCCAGCAGTTTTGGGGCTTCCTACAATGAGCAGTACTTC. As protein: CASSFGASYNEQYF.

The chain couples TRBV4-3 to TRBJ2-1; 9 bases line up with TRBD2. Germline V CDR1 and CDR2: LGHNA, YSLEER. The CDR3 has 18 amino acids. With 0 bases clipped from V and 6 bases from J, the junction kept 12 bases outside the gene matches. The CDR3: CASSQDAGGLAGSNEQFF. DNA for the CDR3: TGCGCCAGCAGCCAAGATGCGGGGGGGCTAGCGGGGAGCAATGAGCAGTTCTTC.

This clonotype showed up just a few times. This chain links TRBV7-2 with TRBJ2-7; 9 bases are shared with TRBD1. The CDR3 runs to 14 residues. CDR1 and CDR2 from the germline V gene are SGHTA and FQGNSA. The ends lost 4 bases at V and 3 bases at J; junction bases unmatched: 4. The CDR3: CASSSATGGYEQYF. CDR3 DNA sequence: TGTGCCAGCAGCTCGGCGACAGGGGGCTACGAGCAGTACTTC.

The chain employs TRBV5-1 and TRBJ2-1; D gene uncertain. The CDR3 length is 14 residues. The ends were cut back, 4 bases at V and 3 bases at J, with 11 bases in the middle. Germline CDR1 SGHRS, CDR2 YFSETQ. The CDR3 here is CASSPEHFYNEQFF. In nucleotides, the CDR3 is TGCGCCAGCAGCCCGGAACACTTCTACAATGAGCAGTTCTTC.

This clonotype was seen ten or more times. The CDR3 DNA sequence: TGTGCCAGCATATTAGCGAGTTACCGGGAGCAGTTCTTC. This gives the protein CASILASYREQFF. This chain joins TRBV6-1 and TRBJ2-1; D is perhaps TRBD2 (5 bases). The CDR3 totals 13 residues. Trimming took off 7 bases at V and 10 bases at J, with 17 bases between the two ends. The V gene's germline CDR1 is MNHNS and CDR2 SASEGT.

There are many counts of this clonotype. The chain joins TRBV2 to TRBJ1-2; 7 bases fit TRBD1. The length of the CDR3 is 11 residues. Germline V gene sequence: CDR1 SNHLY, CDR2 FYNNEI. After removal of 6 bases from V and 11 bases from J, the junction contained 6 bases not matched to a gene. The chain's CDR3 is CASRETGVYTF. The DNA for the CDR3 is TGTGCCAGCAGGGAAACAGGGGTGTACACCTTC.

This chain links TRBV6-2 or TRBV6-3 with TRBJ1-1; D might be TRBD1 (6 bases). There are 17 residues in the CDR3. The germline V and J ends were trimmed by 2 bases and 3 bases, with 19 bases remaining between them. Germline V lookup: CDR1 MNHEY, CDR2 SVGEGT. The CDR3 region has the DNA TGTGCCAGCAGTTACGTACCGGGGGGCCCTGAGTACACTGAAGCTTTCTTT. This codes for CASSYVPGGPEYTEAFF.

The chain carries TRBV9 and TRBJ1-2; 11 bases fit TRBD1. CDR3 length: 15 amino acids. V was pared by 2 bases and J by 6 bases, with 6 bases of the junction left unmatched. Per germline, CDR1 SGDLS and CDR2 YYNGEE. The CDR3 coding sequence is TGTGCCAGCAGCGTCGGACAGGGGGCCTCAAATGGCTACACCTTC. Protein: CASSVGQGASNGYTF.

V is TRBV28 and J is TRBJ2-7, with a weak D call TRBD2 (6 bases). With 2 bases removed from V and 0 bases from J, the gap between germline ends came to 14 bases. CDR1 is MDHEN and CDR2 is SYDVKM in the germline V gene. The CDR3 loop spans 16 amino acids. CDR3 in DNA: TGTGCCAGCAGTTTAGGGGGACTCATTTTCTCCTACGAGCAGTACTTC. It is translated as CASSLGGLIFSYEQYF.

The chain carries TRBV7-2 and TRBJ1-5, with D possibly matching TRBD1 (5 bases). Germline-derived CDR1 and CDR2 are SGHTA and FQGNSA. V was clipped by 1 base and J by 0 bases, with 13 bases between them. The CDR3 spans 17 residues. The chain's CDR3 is CASSLGGRPNSNQPQHF. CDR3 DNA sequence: TGTGCCAGCAGCTTAGGGGGCAGGCCGAATAGCAATCAGCCCCAGCATTTT.

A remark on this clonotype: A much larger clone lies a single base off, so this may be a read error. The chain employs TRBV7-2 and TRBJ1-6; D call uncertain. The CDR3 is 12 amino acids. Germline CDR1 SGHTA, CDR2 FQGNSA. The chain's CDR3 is CASRDYNSPFHF. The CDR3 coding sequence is TGTGCCAGCAGGGACTATAATTCACCCTTCCACTTT.

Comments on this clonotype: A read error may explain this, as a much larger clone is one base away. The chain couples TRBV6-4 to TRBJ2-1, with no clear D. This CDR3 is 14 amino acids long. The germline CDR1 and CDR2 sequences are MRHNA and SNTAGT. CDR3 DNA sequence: TGTGCCTGCAGTGACGTTGTCGGGCACAATGAGCAGTTCTTC. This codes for CACSDVVGHNEQFF.

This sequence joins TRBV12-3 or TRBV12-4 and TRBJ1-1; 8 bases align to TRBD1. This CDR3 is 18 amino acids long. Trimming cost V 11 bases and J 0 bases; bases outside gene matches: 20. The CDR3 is CAGNLRGTGVLMNTEAFF. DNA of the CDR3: TGTGCCGGCAACCTCCGAGGGACAGGAGTGCTCATGAACACTGAAGCTTTCTTT.

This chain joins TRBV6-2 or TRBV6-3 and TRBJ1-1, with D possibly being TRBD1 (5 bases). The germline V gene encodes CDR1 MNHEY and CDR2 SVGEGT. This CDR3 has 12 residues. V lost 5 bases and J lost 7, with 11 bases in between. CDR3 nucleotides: TGTGCCAGCAGTCAAGGGGCAGATGAAGCTTTCTTT. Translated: CASSQGADEAFF.

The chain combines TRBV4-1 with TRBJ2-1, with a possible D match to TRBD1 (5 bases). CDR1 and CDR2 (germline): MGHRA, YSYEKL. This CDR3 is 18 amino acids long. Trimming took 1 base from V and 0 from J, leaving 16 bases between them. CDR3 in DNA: TGCGCCAGCAGCCAAGTGGACATGGGAATTAGCTCCTACAATGAGCAGTTCTTC. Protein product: CASSQVDMGISSYNEQFF.

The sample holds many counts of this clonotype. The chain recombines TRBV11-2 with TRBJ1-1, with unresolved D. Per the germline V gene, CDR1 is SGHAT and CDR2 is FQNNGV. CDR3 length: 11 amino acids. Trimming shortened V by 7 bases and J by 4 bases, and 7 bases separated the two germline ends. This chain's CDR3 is CASKFSTEAFF. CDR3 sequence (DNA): TGTGCCAGCAAATTCTCCACTGAAGCTTTCTTT.

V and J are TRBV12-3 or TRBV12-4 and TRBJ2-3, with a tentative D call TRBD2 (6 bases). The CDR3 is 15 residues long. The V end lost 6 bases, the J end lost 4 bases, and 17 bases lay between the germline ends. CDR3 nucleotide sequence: TGTGCCAGCAGCCCGCACCGCGGGGAGTCAGATACGCAGTATTTT. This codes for CASSPHRGESDTQYF.

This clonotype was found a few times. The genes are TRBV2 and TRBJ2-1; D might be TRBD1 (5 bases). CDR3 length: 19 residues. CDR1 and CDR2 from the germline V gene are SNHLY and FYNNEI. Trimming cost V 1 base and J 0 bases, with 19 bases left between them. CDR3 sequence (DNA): TGTGCCAGCAGTGAAGAGTCTTATAGGGGTGCCAGCTCCTACAATGAGCAGTTCTTC. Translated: CASSEESYRGASSYNEQFF. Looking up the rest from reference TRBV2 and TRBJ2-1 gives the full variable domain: EPEVTQTPSHQVTQMGQEVILRCVPISNHLYFYWYRQILGQKVEFLVSFYNNEISEKSEIFDDQFSVERPDGSNFTLKIRSTKLEDSAMYFCASSEESYRGASSYNEQFFGPGTRLTVL.

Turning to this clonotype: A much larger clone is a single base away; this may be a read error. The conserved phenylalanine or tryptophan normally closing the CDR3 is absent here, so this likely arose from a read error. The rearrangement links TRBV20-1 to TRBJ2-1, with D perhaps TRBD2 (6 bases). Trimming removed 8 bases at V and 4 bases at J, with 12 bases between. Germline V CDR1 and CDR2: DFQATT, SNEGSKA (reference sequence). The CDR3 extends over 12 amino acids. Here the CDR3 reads CSFAGPYNEQFC. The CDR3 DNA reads TGCAGTTTTGCGGGGCCTTACAATGAGCAGTTCTGC.

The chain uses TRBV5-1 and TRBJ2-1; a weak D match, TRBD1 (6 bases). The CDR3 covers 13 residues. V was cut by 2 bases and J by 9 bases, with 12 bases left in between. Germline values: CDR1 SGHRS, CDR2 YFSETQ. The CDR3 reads CASSFEQGAEQFF. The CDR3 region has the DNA TGCGCCAGCAGCTTTGAACAGGGCGCTGAGCAGTTCTTC.

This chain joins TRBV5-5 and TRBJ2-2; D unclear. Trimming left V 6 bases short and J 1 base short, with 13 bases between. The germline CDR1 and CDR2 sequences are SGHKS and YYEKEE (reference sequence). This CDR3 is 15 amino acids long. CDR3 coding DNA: TGTGCCAGCACCTACGGTACATTGAACACCGGGGAGCTGTTTTTT. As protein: CASTYGTLNTGELFF.

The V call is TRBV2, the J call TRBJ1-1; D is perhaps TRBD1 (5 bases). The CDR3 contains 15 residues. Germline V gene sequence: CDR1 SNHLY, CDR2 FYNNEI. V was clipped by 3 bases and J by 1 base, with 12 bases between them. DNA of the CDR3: TGTGCCAGCAGTGATTTGGGGCAGGCGAACACTGAAGCTTTCTTT. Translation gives CASSDLGQANTEAFF.

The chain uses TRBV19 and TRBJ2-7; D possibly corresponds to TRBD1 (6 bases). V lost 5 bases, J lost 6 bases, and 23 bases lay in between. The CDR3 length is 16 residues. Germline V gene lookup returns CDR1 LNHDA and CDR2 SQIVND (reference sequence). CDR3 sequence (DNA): TGTGCCAGTAGTGGGGGCGCCGGGACCCTGACTGGCGAGCAGTACTTC. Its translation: CASSGGAGTLTGEQYF.

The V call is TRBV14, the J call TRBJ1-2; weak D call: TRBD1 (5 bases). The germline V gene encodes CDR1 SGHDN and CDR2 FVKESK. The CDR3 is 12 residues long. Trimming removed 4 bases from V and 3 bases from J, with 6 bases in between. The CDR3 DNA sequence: TGTGCCAGCAGCCGACAGCACTATGGCTACACCTTC. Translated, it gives CASSRQHYGYTF. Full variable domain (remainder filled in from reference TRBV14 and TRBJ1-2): EAGVTQFPSHSVIEKGQTVTLRCDPISGHDNLYWYRRVMGKEIKFLLHFVKESKQDESGMPNNRFLAERTGGTYSTLKVQPAELEDSGVYFCASSRQHYGYTFGSGTRLTVV.

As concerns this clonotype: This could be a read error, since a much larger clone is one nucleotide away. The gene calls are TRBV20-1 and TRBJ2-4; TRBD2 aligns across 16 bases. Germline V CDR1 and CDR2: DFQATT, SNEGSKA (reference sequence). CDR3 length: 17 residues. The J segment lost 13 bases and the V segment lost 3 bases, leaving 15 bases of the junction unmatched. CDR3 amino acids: CSASPGLAGGRYNEQYF. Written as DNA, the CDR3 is TGCAGTGCTAGCCCGGGACTAGCGGGGGGGCGGTACAATGAGCAGTACTTC.

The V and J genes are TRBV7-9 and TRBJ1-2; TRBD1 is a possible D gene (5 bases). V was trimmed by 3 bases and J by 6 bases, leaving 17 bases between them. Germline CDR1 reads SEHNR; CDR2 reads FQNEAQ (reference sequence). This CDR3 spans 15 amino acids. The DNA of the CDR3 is TGTGCCAGCAGCTTCTTGGGGACCTCCCCGGATGGCTACACCTTC. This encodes CASSFLGTSPDGYTF.

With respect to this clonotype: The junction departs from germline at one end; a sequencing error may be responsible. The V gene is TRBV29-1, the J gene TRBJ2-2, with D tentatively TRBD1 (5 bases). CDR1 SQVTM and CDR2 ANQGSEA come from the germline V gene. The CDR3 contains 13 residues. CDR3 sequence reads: CSVDGRGTVELFF. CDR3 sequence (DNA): TGCAGCGTTGATGGTAGGGGCACCGTGGAGCTGTTTTTT.